The entry below gives a single T cell receptor (beta chain) sequence along with its context. The antigen remains unidentified. The data are from a study of OX40 agonist ivuxolimab in advanced cancers. In the study overall: The group had a mean age of 60 years, ranged from about 20 to 90, and was around 82% male. Study-wide findings and caveats: Among the lowest levels of clonal expansion were found in partial responders at 0.1-3.0 mg/kg.

TCRdb's copy holds only in-frame clones and misses some; the assay was immunoSEQ multiplex PCR. This table holds about 18,000 clones, 80% to 85% found once. Per germline, CDR1 SEHNR and CDR2 FQNEAQ (reference sequence). The J segment lost 6 bases and the V segment lost 4 bases, leaving 1 base of the junction unmatched. The CDR3 runs 14 residues. The specimen comprised CD4+ or CD8+ T cells sorted from blood, sampled in a trial of the OX40 agonist ivuxolimab. The clonotype originates from an adult with an advanced solid tumor such as melanoma, head and neck, liver or kidney cancer. The V and J genes are TRBV7-9 and TRBJ2-4, with 12 positions matching TRBD1. The CDR3 is CASSWDRGLNIQYF. The DNA for the CDR3 is TGTGCCAGCAGCTGGGACAGGGGGCTAAACATTCAGTACTTC.